What follows are 15 T cell receptor beta chains derived from one specimen sequenced in a study of T cell repertoires in aging, cancer and after chemotherapy. Rearranged V-D-J TRB sequences were amplified with a mixed TRB-A/B primer pool. TCRdb used MiXCR to reprocess the multiplex PCR reads, holding one entry per CDR3 protein. The table records fewer than 20,000 distinct CDR3 sequences, 50% of them present only once. Amplification of TCR beta used genomic DNA extracted from peripheral blood. Material for sequencing was blood. Every receptor here comes from a human donor in good health.

This clonotype was seen more than once but under ten times. The chain has TRBV6-6 and TRBJ2-7, with TRBD2 matching 7 bases. The CDR3 covers 14 residues. CDR1 is MNHNY, CDR2 SVGAGI, per germline (reference sequence). With V trimmed by 5 bases and J by 5 bases, 9 bases remained unmatched. DNA of the CDR3: TGTGCCAGCAGTCGTTATACTAGCGAAGACGAGCAGTACTTC. This translates into CASSRYTSEDEQYF.

A few counts support this clonotype. The chain employs TRBV27 and TRBJ2-7; a possible D gene is TRBD2 (5 bases). V dropped 3 bases and J dropped 0 bases, with 12 bases sitting between them. CDR3 length: 15 residues. Germline CDR1 and CDR2: MNHEY and SMNVEV (reference sequence). DNA of the CDR3: TGTGCCAGCAGTTTGGGAGTACCAAGCTCCTACGAGCAGTACTTC. It is translated as CASSLGVPSSYEQYF.

The rearrangement uses TRBV19 and TRBJ1-5; TRBD1 is a possible D gene (6 bases). Per the germline V gene, CDR1 is LNHDA and CDR2 is SQIVND (reference sequence). This CDR3 is built from 16 residues. Trimming took off 5 bases at V and 0 bases at J, with 14 bases between the two ends. CDR3 protein: CASSSQGPYSNQPQHF. The CDR3 bases are TGTGCCAGTAGTTCACAGGGACCTTATAGCAATCAGCCCCAGCATTTT.

The chain combines TRBV4-1 with TRBJ2-7; TRBD1 is a possible D gene (5 bases). Per germline, CDR1 MGHRA and CDR2 YSYEKL. Trimming pared 0 bases from V and 5 bases from J, leaving 11 bases between. The length of the CDR3 is 14 residues. In DNA form, the CDR3 reads TGCGCCAGCAGCCAAGATCAGGGTCCCAACGAGCAGTACTTC. Amino acid sequence: CASSQDQGPNEQYF.

This clonotype was observed a handful of times. This chain connects TRBV6-5 to TRBJ1-1; possibly TRBD1 for D (6 bases). V shed 7 bases and J shed 0 bases, with 15 bases lying between them. This CDR3 spans 15 amino acids. Per the germline V gene, CDR1 is MNHEY and CDR2 is SVGAGI. The CDR3 sequence: CASNRGGYMNTEAFF. CDR3 in DNA: TGTGCCAGCAATCGAGGGGGGTACATGAACACTGAAGCTTTCTTT.

This chain uses TRBV7-6 with TRBJ2-7; 10 bases match TRBD2. The trim removed 5 bases at V and 0 bases at J, leaving 7 bases unmatched. This CDR3 has 16 amino acids. Germline CDR1 and CDR2: SGHVS and FNYEAQ. The CDR3 region has the DNA TGTGCCAGCAGCCCCATAGCGGGAGGAGGCTCCTACGAGCAGTACTTC. This translates into CASSPIAGGGSYEQYF.

The rearrangement uses TRBV5-1 and TRBJ2-1, with D unclear. V was cut by 4 bases and J by 5 bases, with 10 bases left in between. The germline gives CDR1 SGHRS, CDR2 YFSETQ. This CDR3 is 13 amino acids long. The CDR3 spells CASSIGLNNEQFF. In nucleotides, the CDR3 is TGCGCCAGCAGCATAGGGCTCAACAATGAGCAGTTCTTC. The full variable domain, its missing parts supplied by reference TRBV5-1 and TRBJ2-1, is KAGVTQTPRYLIKTRGQQVTLSCSPISGHRSVSWYQQTPGQGLQFLFEYFSETQRNKGNFPGRFSGRQFSNSRSEMNVSTLELGDSALYLCASSIGLNNEQFFGPGTRLTVL.

The sample holds a few counts of this clonotype. The chain links TRBV6-5 to TRBJ2-7; 13 nucleotides agree with TRBD2. V lost 7 bases to trimming and J lost 5 bases; unmatched junction nucleotides: 5. The CDR3 is 14 amino acids. The V gene's germline CDR1 is MNHEY and CDR2 SVGAGI. The CDR3, as DNA: TGTGCCAGCAAACCCGGACTAGCGGGAGACGAGCAGTACTTC. It is translated as CASKPGLAGDEQYF.

The V and J genes are TRBV12-3 or TRBV12-4 and TRBJ2-1, with D possibly being TRBD1 (5 bases). V was cut by 3 bases and J by 6 bases, with 12 bases left in between. This CDR3 region has 14 residues. In DNA, the CDR3 is TGTGCCAGCAGTTTTTTTCGTCAGGGCAATGAGCAGTTCTTC. Protein product: CASSFFRQGNEQFF.

This chain uses TRBV5-6 with TRBJ2-5, with D maybe TRBD1 (5 bases). CDR3 length equals 15 residues. CDR1 is SGHDT and CDR2 is YYEEEE in the germline V gene. Trimming removed 3 bases at V and 4 bases at J, with 16 bases between. CDR3 loop: CASSSGWAGGETQYF. In DNA, the CDR3 is TGTGCCAGCAGCTCAGGGTGGGCAGGTGGAGAGACCCAGTACTTC.

The rearrangement uses TRBV6-5 and TRBJ1-6; a weak D match, TRBD1 (5 bases). V lost 0 bases and J 9 bases, leaving 12 bases between the germline ends. Germline CDR1 MNHEY, CDR2 SVGAGI. The CDR3 consists of 15 residues. CDR3 loop: CASSYSPGKGSPLHF. CDR3 bases: TGTGCCAGCAGTTACTCCCCAGGGAAGGGTTCACCCCTCCACTTT.

The J gene is TRBJ2-7, the V gene TRBV6-5; TRBD1 is a possible D gene (5 bases). Deletions cut 4 bases from V and 4 bases from J, with 14 bases between. Germline CDR1 reads MNHEY; CDR2 reads SVGAGI. CDR3 length: 14 residues. The CDR3 DNA sequence: TGTGCCAGCAGTTCCCACAGGTCCGATTACGAGCAGTACTTC. Protein product: CASSSHRSDYEQYF.

This rearrangement joins TRBV19 to TRBJ2-1, with a weak D call TRBD1 (6 bases). Trimming stripped 1 base from V and 7 bases from J, with 14 bases between. Germline assignment: CDR1 LNHDA and CDR2 SQIVND (reference sequence). The CDR3 totals 15 residues. CDR3 residues: CASSIGSGVGNEQFF. DNA for the CDR3: TGTGCCAGTAGTATAGGTTCAGGGGTGGGGAATGAGCAGTTCTTC. The variable domain in full, with the rest retrieved from reference TRBV19 and TRBJ2-1, is DGGITQSPKYLFRKEGQNVTLSCEQNLNHDAMYWYRQDPGQGLRLIYYSQIVNDFQKGDIAEGYSVSREKKESFPLTVTSAQKNPTAFYLCASSIGSGVGNEQFFGPGTRLTVL.

The CDR3 reads CASRGQAGEQYF. The DNA for the CDR3 is TGTGCCAGCAGAGGACAGGCGGGAGAGCAGTACTTC. V is TRBV6-2 or TRBV6-3 and J is TRBJ2-7; D perhaps matches TRBD1 (7 bases). This CDR3 region has 12 residues. The V end lost 6 bases, the J end lost 7 bases, and 13 bases lay between the germline ends. Germline V gives CDR1 MNHEY, CDR2 SVGEGT.

This clonotype has just a few counts. The chain is built from TRBV6-1 and TRBJ1-5; perhaps TRBD1 as D (6 bases). The CDR3 loop spans 14 amino acids. The germline V gene encodes CDR1 MNHNS and CDR2 SASEGT. V lost 4 bases to trimming and J lost 7 bases, with 14 bases between them. CDR3 in amino acids: CASSAAGAGQPQHF. As DNA, the CDR3 is TGTGCCAGCAGTGCCGCAGGGGCTGGACAGCCCCAGCATTTT.